This T cell receptor (beta chain) was sequenced during a study of blood T cell repertoires in COVID-19. The J segment lost 5 bases and the V segment lost 2 bases, leaving 5 bases of the junction unmatched. The CDR3 covers 15 residues. Germline V gene sequence: CDR1 SGHVS, CDR2 FNYEAQ. Sequencing was performed with immunoSEQ multiplex PCR; in TCRdb, only in-frame clones are kept and a portion is missing. The repertoire has 160,000 or so clones, just over 90% of them found once; the top ten carry under 2%. This sequence was found in a woman aged 55-69 years with COVID-19, enrolled during active disease. The chain joins TRBV7-6 to TRBJ2-1; TRBD1 matches 8 bases. The sample taken for sequencing was peripheral blood. Here the CDR3 reads CASSLSGTGDNEQFF. The DNA for the CDR3 is TGTGCCAGCAGCTTATCCGGGACAGGCGACAATGAGCAGTTCTTC. Variable domain in full (rest from reference TRBV7-6 and TRBJ2-1): GAGVSQSPRYKVTKRGQDVALRCDPISGHVSLYWYRQALGQGPEFLTYFNYEAQQDKSGLPNDRFSAERPEGSISTLTIQRTEQRDSAMYRCASSLSGTGDNEQFFGPGTRLTVL.